The entry below gives a single T cell receptor beta chain sequence along with its context. The antigen remains undetermined. Time point in this sample: blood from clinic visit 5 months post-surgery; TSC patient then seizure free. This record belongs to a study of brain T cells in children with intractable seizures. V was clipped by 2 bases and J by 6 bases, with 13 bases between them. The germline V gene has CDR1 MNHEY and CDR2 SVGAGI. There are 14 residues in the CDR3. Broader study findings: Only CDR3 sequence similarity suggested viral specificity, without known HCMV serostatus.

Measured with immunoSEQ multiplex PCR; TCRdb has only the in-frame clones, and not every one. The sample shows 340,000 or so clones, over 90% of them seen only once. This clonotype was sampled from a boy in the first two years of life with tuberous sclerosis and intractable seizures. This specimen was peripheral blood, taken less than 6 months after surgery. V usage is TRBV6-5 and J usage is TRBJ2-5; no reliable D call. The CDR3 coding sequence is TGTGCCAGCAGTTACAGGCAGACTTATCAGACCCAGTACTTC. It yields the protein CASSYRQTYQTQYF.